This TCR beta chain was obtained from a study of blood T cell repertoires in COVID-19. The table came from immunoSEQ multiplex PCR; TCRdb's copy has only in-frame clones and leaves some out. This table holds 150,000 to 200,000 clones, 75% to 90% found once. Trimming stripped 3 bases from V and 5 bases from J, with 10 bases between. CDR1 and CDR2 from the germline V gene are SGDLS and YYNGEE. CDR3 length: 13 residues. This clone was picked up one time. The source material was PBMCs or T cells enriched from blood (not recorded which). This chain links TRBV9 with TRBJ2-3; D is possibly TRBD2 (5 bases). The TCR originated in a man between 40 and 49 years old who had recovered from COVID-19. The CDR3 reads CASSAPGVDTQYF. Written as DNA, the CDR3 is TGTGCCAGCAGCGCCCCCGGGGTAGATACGCAGTATTTT.